This is a list of T cell receptor beta chains from one sample in a study of T cell responses to AZD1222 COVID-19 vaccine. Repertoires were generated with immunoSEQ multiplex PCR, while TCRdb's copy carries only in-frame clones and drops some. This table has about 140,000 clones, 88% appearing once. Sequencing used peripheral blood, obtained 28 days after the second AZD1222 dose. The receptors originated from an adult who received the AZD1222 COVID-19 vaccine. CDR3s include the opening cysteine and the closing phenylalanine or tryptophan. D genes are given only for firm matches. Size is omitted from some rows. Given values are once, few, many or a class for expanded clones.

>TRBV19|TRBJ2-3|.|.
CASSQGGADTQYF
TGTGCCAGTAGTCAGGGCGGAGCAGATACGCAGTATTTT
>TRBV11-1|TRBJ2-7|.|.
CASSPDRFSYEQYF
TGTGCCAGCAGCCCTGACAGGTTCTCCTACGAGCAGTACTTC
>TRBV5-6|TRBJ2-5|.|.
CASSPPHKLETQYF
TGTGCCAGCAGCCCCCCCCACAAGTTGGAGACCCAGTACTTC
>TRBV5-6|TRBJ2-7|.|TRBD2
CASSREDEQYF
TGTGCCAGCAGCCGGGAGGACGAGCAGTACTTC
>TRBV10-1|TRBJ2-1|.|TRBD1
CASSTGTGDRNEQFF
TGCGCCAGCAGTACCGGGACAGGGGATCGCAATGAGCAGTTCTTC
>TRBV18|TRBJ2-7|.|.
CASSPLSSSLYEQYF
TGTGCCAGCTCACCTCTGTCCTCCTCTCTCTACGAGCAGTACTTC
>TRBV10-3|TRBJ2-6|.|.
CAISPRDTQPGANVLTF
TGTGCCATCAGCCCCAGGGACACCCAACCTGGGGCCAACGTCCTGACTTTC
>TRBV30|TRBJ2-3|.|.
CAWTVGLLSTDTQYF
TGTGCCTGGACCGTGGGTCTGCTCTCCACAGATACGCAGTATTTT
>TRBV7-2|TRBJ1-6|once|.
CASSLEGLPVNSPLHF
TGTGCCAGCAGCTTAGAAGGACTCCCGGTCAATTCACCCCTCCACTTT
>TRBV7-2|TRBJ1-5|once|TRBD1
CASSVGTGNQPQHF
TGTGCCAGCAGCGTCGGGACAGGGAATCAGCCCCAGCATTTT
>TRBV28|TRBJ1-1|.|TRBD1
CASSFHPPRGLYAFF
TGTGCCAGCAGTTTCCACCCTCCAAGGGGGCTTTATGCTTTCTTT
>TRBV11-2|TRBJ2-7|.|.
CASSPVTYEQYF
TGTGCCAGCAGTCCCGTAACTTACGAGCAGTACTTC
>TRBV7-2|TRBJ2-7|.|TRBD1
CASSFGRRDRVNEQYF
TGTGCCAGCAGCTTTGGCCGGCGGGACAGGGTCAACGAGCAGTACTTC
>TRBV3-1/TRBV3-2|TRBJ2-2|.|.
CASSPQVTGELFF
TGTGCCAGCAGCCCACAGGTGACCGGGGAGCTGTTTTTT
>TRBV28|TRBJ1-2|few|.
CASSSGEGYTF
TGTGCCAGCAGTTCGGGAGAAGGCTACACCTTC
>TRBV2|TRBJ2-7|.|TRBD2
CAGRTSGNYEQYF
TGTGCCGGTCGGACTAGCGGGAACTACGAGCAGTACTTC
>TRBV5-1|TRBJ2-2|.|TRBD1
CASSPSGTATRTGELFF
TGCGCCAGCAGCCCTTCCGGGACAGCCACAAGAACCGGGGAGCTGTTTTTT
>TRBV7-2|TRBJ2-1|.|.
CASSLLPRDEQFF
TGTGCCAGCAGCTTACTTCCACGCGATGAGCAGTTCTTC
>TRBV5-4|TRBJ2-3|.|TRBD2
CASRLAGGWDTQYF
TGTGCCAGCAGACTAGCGGGAGGATGGGATACGCAGTATTTT
>TRBV7-8|TRBJ1-1|.|.
CASSPRRGPLGAFF
TGTGCCAGCAGTCCCAGGAGAGGGCCCCTAGGAGCTTTCTTT
>TRBV19|TRBJ1-5|.|.
CASSYGGARWDQPQHF
TGTGCCAGTAGTTATGGGGGAGCCAGATGGGATCAGCCCCAGCATTTT
>TRBV12-3/TRBV12-4|TRBJ2-2|.|.
CASTKGYTGELFF
TGTGCCAGCACGAAGGGATACACCGGGGAGCTGTTTTTT
>TRBV18|TRBJ2-1|.|.
CASSPPLGEIGREEQFF
TGTGCCAGCTCACCCCCCCTTGGAGAAATCGGTCGCGAGGAGCAGTTCTTC
>TRBV29-1|TRBJ2-3|.|TRBD1
CSVEASLGDRPTDTQYF
TGCAGCGTTGAAGCCAGCTTGGGGGACAGACCCACAGATACGCAGTATTTT
>TRBV29-1|TRBJ2-4|.|.
CSVEGALNIQYF
TGCAGCGTTGAGGGAGCCCTAAACATTCAGTACTTC
>TRBV5-1|TRBJ2-7|.|TRBD1
CASSLAPDRGSYEQYF
TGCGCCAGCAGCTTGGCCCCTGACAGGGGATCCTACGAGCAGTACTTC
>TRBV28|TRBJ1-6|few|.
CASSTDSSYNSPLHF
TGTGCCAGCAGCACAGACAGCTCCTATAATTCACCCCTCCACTTT
>TRBV19|TRBJ2-1|.|.
CASTERGGNEQFF
TGTGCCAGTACCGAGAGAGGGGGCAATGAGCAGTTCTTC
>TRBV5-1|TRBJ2-7|few|.
CASSLAPAGSYEQYF
TGCGCCAGCAGCTTGGCACCCGCGGGGTCCTACGAGCAGTACTTC
>TRBV5-6|TRBJ1-2|.|.
CASSLYRGAGYTF
TGTGCCAGCAGCTTGTATCGGGGTGCGGGCTACACCTTC
>TRBV7-2|TRBJ1-2|.|.
CASSSSMSGPYGYTF
TGTGCCAGCAGCTCGTCAATGTCGGGACCCTATGGCTACACCTTC
>TRBV5-1|TRBJ1-4|.|.
CASSLGQSNEKLFF
TGCGCCAGCAGCCTGGGGCAGTCTAATGAAAAACTGTTTTTT
>TRBV9|TRBJ2-5|.|TRBD2
CASSATTSEGAQYF
TGTGCCAGCAGCGCAACGACTAGCGAAGGTGCCCAGTACTTC
>TRBV6-5|TRBJ2-7|once|.
CASQGESYEQYF
TGTGCCAGCCAGGGAGAGTCCTACGAGCAGTACTTC
>TRBV19|TRBJ2-6|once|.
CASHWGAGANVLTF
TGTGCCAGTCATTGGGGGGCTGGGGCCAACGTCCTGACTTTC
>TRBV7-3|TRBJ2-1|.|.
CASSLYGPGRPDNEQFF
TGTGCCAGCAGCTTATATGGCCCGGGTCGTCCTGACAATGAGCAGTTCTTC
>TRBV6-5|TRBJ2-7|.|TRBD1
CASSYRRTGTYEQYF
TGTGCCAGCAGTTACCGTCGGACAGGGACCTACGAGCAGTACTTC